The TCR beta chain described here comes from a study of T cell changes during pregnancy in multiple sclerosis. The V gene's germline CDR1 is SGDLS and CDR2 YYNGEE. This CDR3 comprises 16 residues. After removal of 7 bases from V and 3 bases from J, the junction contained 10 bases not matched to a gene. The data were produced by immunoSEQ multiplex PCR, yet TCRdb's version contains in-frame clones alone and is incomplete. The sample has just over 55,000 clones, around 93% seen once; the top ten hold about 3.8%. The chain has TRBV9 and TRBJ2-2, with 9 bases aligning to TRBD1. The sequence came from a female donor in good health, enrolled as a control in a pregnancy study. Sample: peripheral blood, taken after pregnancy. The CDR3 sequence is CASSGTGQLHTGELFF. The CDR3 nucleotides read TGTGCCAGCTCTGGGACAGGGCAGCTCCACACCGGGGAGCTGTTTTTT.